The clone carrying this TCR beta chain was recorded many times. The data are from a study of blood T cell repertoires in COVID-19. The length of the CDR3 is 13 residues. Trimming cost V 6 bases and J 7 bases, with 15 bases left between them. Germline V gene data show CDR1 as SNHLY and CDR2 as FYNNEI. Using immunoSEQ multiplex PCR, the repertoire was profiled, and TCRdb retains in-frame clones only, with some absent. The data contain 90,000 to 110,000 clones, about 75% of them singletons. Sequenced material: peripheral blood. V and J are TRBV2 and TRBJ1-2; unclear D gene. The sequence was obtained from a woman in her seventies with acute or convalescent COVID-19. The DNA for the CDR3 is TGTGCCAGCAGCGGGTACGAGTTGGGTGGCTACACCTTC. Translating gives CASSGYELGGYTF.